This entry is about one T cell receptor (beta chain). The sample originates from a study of blood T cell repertoires in COVID-19. In the study overall: From T cells, B-cell-depleted T cells, or PBMCs came the material, which was cDNA or gDNA.

Data came from immunoSEQ multiplex PCR; TCRdb stores just in-frame clones and leaves some out. The sample holds tens of thousands of clones; 65% to 80% are singletons and the top ten take roughly 10%. CDR3 length: 15 residues. V lost 1 base to trimming and J lost 7 bases, with 11 bases between them. The germline gives CDR1 SGHTA, CDR2 FQGNSA. The sequencing input was peripheral blood. The chain employs TRBV7-2 and TRBJ1-6, with a possible D match to TRBD1 (6 bases). The TCR originated in a man in his 70s with acute or convalescent COVID-19. The DNA for the CDR3 is TGTGCCAGCAGCTTAGTGGGACACGGAAATTCACCCCTCCACTTT. This codes for CASSLVGHGNSPLHF.